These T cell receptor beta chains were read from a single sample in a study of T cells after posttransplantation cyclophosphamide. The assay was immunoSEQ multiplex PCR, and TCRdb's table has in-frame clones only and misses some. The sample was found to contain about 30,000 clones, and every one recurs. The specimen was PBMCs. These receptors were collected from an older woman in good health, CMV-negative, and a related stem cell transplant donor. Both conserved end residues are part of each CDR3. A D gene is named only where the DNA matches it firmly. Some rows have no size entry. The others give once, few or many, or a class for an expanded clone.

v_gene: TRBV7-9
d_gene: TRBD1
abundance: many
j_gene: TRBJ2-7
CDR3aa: CASSPGQGSEQYF
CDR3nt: TGTGCCAGCAGCCCGGGACAGGGAAGCGAGCAGTACTTC

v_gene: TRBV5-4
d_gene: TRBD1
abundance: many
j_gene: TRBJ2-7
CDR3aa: CASSGNRGQYEQYF
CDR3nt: TGTGCCAGCAGCGGTAACAGGGGGCAGTACGAGCAGTACTTC

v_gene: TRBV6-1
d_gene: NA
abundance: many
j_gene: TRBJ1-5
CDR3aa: CASSEEDGGYPQHF
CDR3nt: TGTGCCAGCAGTGAGGAGGACGGGGGTTACCCCCAGCATTTT

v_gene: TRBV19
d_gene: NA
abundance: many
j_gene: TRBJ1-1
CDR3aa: CASSVGYRVGTEAFF
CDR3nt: TGTGCCAGTAGTGTGGGTTACAGGGTTGGGACTGAAGCTTTCTTT

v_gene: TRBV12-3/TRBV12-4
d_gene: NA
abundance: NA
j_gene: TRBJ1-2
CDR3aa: CASSDHGGSNGYTF
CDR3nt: TGTGCCAGCAGTGACCATGGGGGCAGTAATGGCTACACCTTC

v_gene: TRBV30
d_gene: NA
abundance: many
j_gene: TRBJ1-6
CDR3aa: CACQQGIDNSPLHF
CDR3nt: TGTGCCTGCCAGCAGGGAATAGATAATTCACCCCTCCACTTT

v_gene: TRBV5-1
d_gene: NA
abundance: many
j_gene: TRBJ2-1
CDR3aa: CASIPGGTSYNEQFF
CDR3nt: TGCGCCAGCATCCCAGGGGGGACTTCTTACAATGAGCAGTTCTTC

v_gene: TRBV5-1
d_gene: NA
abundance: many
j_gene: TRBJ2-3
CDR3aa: CASSLAVDTQYF
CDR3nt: TGCGCCAGCAGCTTGGCGGTAGATACGCAGTATTTT

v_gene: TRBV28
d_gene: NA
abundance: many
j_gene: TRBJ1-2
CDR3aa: CASSFSGGIGYTF
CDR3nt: TGTGCCAGCAGTTTTTCGGGGGGCATTGGCTACACCTTC

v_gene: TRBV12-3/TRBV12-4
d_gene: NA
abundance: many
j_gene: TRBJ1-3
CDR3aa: CASSSPGETSGNTIYF
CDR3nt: TGTGCCAGCAGTTCCCCGGGGGAGACCTCTGGAAACACCATATATTTT

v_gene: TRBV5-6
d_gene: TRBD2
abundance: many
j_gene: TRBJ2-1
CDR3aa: CASSLLAGVDYEQFF
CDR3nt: TGTGCCAGCAGCTTGTTGGCGGGAGTTGACTATGAGCAGTTCTTC

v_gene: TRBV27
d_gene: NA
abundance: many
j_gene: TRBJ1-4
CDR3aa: CASSNPGNHNEKLFF
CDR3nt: TGTGCCAGCAGTAACCCAGGGAATCATAATGAAAAACTGTTTTTT

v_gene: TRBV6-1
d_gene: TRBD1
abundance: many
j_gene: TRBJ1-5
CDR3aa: CASSLTGVGNQPQHF
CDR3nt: TGTGCCAGCAGTCTAACAGGGGTGGGGAATCAGCCCCAGCATTTT

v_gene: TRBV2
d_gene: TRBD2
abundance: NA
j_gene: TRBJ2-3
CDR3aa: CASSLEPGLVQVTQYF
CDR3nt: TGTGCCAGCAGCCTGGAACCTGGACTAGTGCAGGTTACGCAGTATTTT

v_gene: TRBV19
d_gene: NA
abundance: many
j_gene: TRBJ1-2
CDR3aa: CASSRNGQTARRSHGYTF
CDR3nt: TGTGCCAGTAGTAGAAACGGGCAGACAGCCCGGAGGAGCCATGGCTACACCTTC

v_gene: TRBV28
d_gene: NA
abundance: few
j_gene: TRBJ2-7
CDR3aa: CASKGSAISSYEQYF
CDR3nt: TGTGCCAGCAAGGGTAGCGCTATTAGCTCCTACGAGCAGTACTTC

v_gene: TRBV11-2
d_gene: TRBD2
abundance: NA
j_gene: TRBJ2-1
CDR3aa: CASSLVGGAGNEQFF
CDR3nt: TGTGCCAGCAGCTTAGTCGGGGGGGCCGGCAATGAGCAGTTCTTC

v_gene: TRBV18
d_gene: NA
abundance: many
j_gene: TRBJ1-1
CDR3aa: CASSLQGLNTEAFF
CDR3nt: TGTGCCAGCTCACTCCAGGGGCTGAACACTGAAGCTTTCTTT

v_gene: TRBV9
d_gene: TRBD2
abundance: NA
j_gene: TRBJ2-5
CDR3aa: CASSASSGRRQETQYF
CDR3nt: TGTGCCAGCAGCGCAAGTAGCGGGAGACGCCAAGAGACCCAGTACTTC

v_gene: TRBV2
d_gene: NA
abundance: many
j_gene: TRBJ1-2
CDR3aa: CASSGDSPPPTF
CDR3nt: TGTGCCAGCAGCGGGGACTCACCCCCTCCCACCTTC

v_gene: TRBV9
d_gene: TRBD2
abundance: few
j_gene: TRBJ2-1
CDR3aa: CASSRSGGAKMYNEQFF
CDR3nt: TGTGCCAGCAGCAGGTCGGGGGGGGCAAAGATGTACAATGAGCAGTTCTTC

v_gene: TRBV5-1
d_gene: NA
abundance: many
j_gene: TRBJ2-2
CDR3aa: CAGSPTGTGELFF
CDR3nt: TGCGCCGGATCTCCGACAGGCACCGGGGAGCTGTTTTTT

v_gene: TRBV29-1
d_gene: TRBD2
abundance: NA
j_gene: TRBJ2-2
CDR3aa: CSARLAGTGELFF
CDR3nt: TGCAGCGCCCGACTAGCGGGAACCGGGGAGCTGTTTTTT

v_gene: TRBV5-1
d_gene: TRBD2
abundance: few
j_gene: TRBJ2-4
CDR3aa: CASSRTSEGIQYF
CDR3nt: TGCGCCAGCAGCAGGACTAGCGAGGGCATTCAGTACTTC

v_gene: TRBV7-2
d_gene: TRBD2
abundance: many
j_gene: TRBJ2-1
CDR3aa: CASSLGLADNEQFF
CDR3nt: TGTGCCAGCAGCTTAGGGCTAGCGGACAATGAGCAGTTCTTC

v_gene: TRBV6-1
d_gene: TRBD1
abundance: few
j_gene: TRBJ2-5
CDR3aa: CASSRTGTGKETQYF
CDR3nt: TGTGCCAGCAGCAGAACCGGGACAGGCAAAGAGACCCAGTACTTC

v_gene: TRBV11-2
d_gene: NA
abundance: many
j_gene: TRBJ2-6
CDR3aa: CASSLWGAGANVLTF
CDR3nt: TGTGCCAGCAGCTTATGGGGGGCTGGGGCCAACGTCCTGACTTTC

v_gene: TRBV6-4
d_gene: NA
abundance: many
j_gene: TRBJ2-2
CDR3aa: CASKAGNTGELFF
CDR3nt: TGTGCCAGCAAAGCAGGGAACACCGGGGAGCTGTTTTTT

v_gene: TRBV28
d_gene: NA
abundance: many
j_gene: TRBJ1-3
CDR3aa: CASTLPGGLGENTIYF
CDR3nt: TGTGCCAGCACCCTTCCGGGGGGCTTGGGGGAAAACACCATATATTTT

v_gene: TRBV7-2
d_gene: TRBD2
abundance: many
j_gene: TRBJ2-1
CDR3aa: CASSQGLAGGSEQFF
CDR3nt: TGTGCCAGCAGCCAGGGACTAGCGGGAGGGTCGGAGCAGTTCTTC

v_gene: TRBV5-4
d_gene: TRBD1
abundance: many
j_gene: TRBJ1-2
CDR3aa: CASSPTGAGYGYTF
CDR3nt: TGTGCCAGCAGCCCAACAGGGGCAGGGTATGGCTACACCTTC

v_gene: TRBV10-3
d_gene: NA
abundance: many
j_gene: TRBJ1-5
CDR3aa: CAIKSDYGNQPQHF
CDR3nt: TGTGCCATCAAGTCAGACTACGGCAATCAGCCCCAGCATTTT

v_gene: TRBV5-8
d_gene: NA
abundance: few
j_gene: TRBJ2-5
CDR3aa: CASSSRTAQFGETQYF
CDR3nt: TGTGCCAGCAGCTCAAGGACAGCTCAGTTTGGGGAGACCCAGTACTTC

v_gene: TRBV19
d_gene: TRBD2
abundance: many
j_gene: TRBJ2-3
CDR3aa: CASSTLAGRTDTQYF
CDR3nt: TGTGCCAGTAGTACTTTAGCGGGGCGCACAGATACGCAGTATTTT

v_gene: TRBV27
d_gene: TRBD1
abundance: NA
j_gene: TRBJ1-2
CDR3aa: CASSLSGQGTTHYGYTF
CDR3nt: TGTGCCAGCAGTTTATCGGGACAGGGGACAACTCACTATGGCTACACCTTC

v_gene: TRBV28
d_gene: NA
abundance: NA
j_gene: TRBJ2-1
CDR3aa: CASRTPGHHNEQFF
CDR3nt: TGTGCCAGCAGGACCCCGGGACATCACAATGAGCAGTTCTTC

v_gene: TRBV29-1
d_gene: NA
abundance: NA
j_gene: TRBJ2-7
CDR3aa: CSVVRGSSYEQYF
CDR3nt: TGCAGCGTTGTACGGGGTAGCTCCTACGAGCAGTACTTC

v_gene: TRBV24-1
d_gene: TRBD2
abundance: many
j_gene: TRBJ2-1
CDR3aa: CATSDLTSGRFNEQFF
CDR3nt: TGTGCCACCAGTGATCTGACTAGCGGGAGGTTCAATGAGCAGTTCTTC

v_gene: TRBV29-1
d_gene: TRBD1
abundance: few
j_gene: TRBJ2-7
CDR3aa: CSARRTGDSYEQYF
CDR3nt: TGCAGCGCCCGTCGGACAGGGGACTCCTACGAGCAGTACTTC

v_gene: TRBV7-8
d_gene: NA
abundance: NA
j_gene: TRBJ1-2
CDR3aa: CASSIGTPPVSDGYTF
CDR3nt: TGTGCCAGCAGCATCGGGACACCGCCCGTCAGCGATGGCTACACCTTC

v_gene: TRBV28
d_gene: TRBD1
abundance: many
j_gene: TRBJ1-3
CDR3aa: CASSPGGSGNTIYF
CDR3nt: TGTGCCAGCAGCCCAGGGGGATCTGGAAACACCATATATTTT

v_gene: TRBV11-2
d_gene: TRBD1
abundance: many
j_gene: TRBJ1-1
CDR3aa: CASSLFRQGPAFF
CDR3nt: TGTGCCAGCAGCTTATTCCGACAGGGCCCCGCTTTCTTT

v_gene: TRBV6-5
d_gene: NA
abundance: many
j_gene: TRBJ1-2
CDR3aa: CASTQFLGVEGYTF
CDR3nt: TGTGCCAGCACCCAATTTTTAGGGGTAGAGGGCTACACCTTC

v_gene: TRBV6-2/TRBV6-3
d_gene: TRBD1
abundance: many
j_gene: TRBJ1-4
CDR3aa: CASSSQGAVNEKLFF
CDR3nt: TGTGCCAGCAGCTCACAGGGGGCTGTGAATGAAAAACTGTTTTTT

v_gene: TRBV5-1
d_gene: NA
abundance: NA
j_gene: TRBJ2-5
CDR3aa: CASSQPRGTQETQYF
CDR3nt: TGCGCCAGCAGCCAGCCGCGGGGAACCCAAGAGACCCAGTACTTC

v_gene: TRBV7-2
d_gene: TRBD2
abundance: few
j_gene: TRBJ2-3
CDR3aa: CASSPDLAGGPRWYF
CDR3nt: TGTGCCAGCAGCCCCGATCTAGCGGGGGGGCCGCGCTGGTATTTT

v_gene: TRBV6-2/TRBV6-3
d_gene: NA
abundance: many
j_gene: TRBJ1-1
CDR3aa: CASRPKGGGTEAFF
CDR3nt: TGTGCCAGCAGACCTAAGGGGGGGGGCACTGAAGCTTTCTTT

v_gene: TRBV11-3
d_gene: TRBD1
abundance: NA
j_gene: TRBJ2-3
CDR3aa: CASSLGRQGSTDTQYF
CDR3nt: TGTGCCAGCAGCTTAGGTAGACAGGGATCCACAGATACGCAGTATTTT

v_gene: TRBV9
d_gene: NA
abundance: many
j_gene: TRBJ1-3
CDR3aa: CASSVSAGSGNTIYF
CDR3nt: TGTGCCAGCAGCGTATCCGCGGGCTCAGGAAACACCATATATTTT

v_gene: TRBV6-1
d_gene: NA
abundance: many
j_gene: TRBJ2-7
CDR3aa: CASSESNSEQYF
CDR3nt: TGTGCCAGCAGTGAGTCGAACAGCGAGCAGTACTTC

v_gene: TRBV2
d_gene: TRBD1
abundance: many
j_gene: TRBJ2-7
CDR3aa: CASSRRKGADSYEQYF
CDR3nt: TGTGCCAGCAGCCGACGCAAGGGGGCCGACTCCTACGAGCAGTACTTC

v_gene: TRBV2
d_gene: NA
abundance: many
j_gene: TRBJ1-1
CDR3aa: CASREIMNTEAFF
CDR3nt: TGTGCCAGCAGGGAAATTATGAACACTGAAGCTTTCTTT

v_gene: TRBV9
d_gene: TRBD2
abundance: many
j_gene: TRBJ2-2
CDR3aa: CASSVLAGGNTGELFF
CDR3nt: TGTGCCAGCAGCGTACTAGCGGGAGGGAACACCGGGGAGCTGTTTTTT